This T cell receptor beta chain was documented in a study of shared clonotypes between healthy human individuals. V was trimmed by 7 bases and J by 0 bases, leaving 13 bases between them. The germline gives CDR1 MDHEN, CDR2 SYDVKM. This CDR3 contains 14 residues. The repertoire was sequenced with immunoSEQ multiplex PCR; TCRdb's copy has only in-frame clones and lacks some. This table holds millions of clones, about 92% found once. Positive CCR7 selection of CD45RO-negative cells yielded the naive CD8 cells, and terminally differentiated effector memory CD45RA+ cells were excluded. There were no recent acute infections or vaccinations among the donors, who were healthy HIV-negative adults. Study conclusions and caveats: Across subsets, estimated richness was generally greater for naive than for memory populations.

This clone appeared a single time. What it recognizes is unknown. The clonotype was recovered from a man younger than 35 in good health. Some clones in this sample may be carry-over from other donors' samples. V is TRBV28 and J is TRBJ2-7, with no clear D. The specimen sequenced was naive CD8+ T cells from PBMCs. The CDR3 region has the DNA TGTGCCAGCACCCTTCTGACAAGCTCCTACGAGCAGTACTTC. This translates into CASTLLTSSYEQYF.